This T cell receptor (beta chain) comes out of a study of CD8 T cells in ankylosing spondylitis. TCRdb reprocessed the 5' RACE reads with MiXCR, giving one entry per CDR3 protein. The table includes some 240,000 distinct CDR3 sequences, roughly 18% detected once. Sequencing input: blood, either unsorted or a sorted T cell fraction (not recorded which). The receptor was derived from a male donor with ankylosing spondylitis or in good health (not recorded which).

CDR3 sequence reads: CASSLQREVGWYEQFF. CDR3 DNA: TGTGCCAGCAGCCTACAGCGGGAAGTGGGTTGGTATGAGCAGTTCTTC. V is TRBV4-2 and J is TRBJ2-1; 7 nucleotides line up with TRBD2. Germline CDR1 LGHNA, CDR2 YNFKEQ. The J segment lost 8 bases and the V segment lost 4 bases, leaving 14 bases of the junction unmatched. The CDR3 is 16 residues long.